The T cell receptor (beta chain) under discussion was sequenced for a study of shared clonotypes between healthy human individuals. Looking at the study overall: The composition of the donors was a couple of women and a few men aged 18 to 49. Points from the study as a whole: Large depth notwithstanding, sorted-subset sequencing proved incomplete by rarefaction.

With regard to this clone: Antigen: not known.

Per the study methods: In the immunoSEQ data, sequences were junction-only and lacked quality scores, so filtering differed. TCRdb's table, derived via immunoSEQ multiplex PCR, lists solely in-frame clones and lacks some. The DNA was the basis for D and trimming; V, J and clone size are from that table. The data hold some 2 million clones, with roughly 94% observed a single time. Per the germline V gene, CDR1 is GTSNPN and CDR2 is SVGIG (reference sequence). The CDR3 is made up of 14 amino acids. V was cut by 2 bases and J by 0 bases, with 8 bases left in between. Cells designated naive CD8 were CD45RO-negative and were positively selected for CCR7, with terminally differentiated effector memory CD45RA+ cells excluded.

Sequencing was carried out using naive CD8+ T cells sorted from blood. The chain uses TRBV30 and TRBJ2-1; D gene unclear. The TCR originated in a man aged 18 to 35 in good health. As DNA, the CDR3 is TGTGCCTGGAGTTCTCTAAGCTCCTACAATGAGCAGTTCTTC. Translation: CAWSSLSSYNEQFF.